The TCR beta chain under discussion was sequenced for a study of monozygotic twins with inflammatory bowel disease. Looked up from germline, CDR1 is LNHNV and CDR2 is YYDKDF (reference sequence). CDR3 size: 13 residues. Blood samples measuring roughly 2.5 ml were taken per donor. The quantity of total RNA per TCR library was around 3,600 ng. In eight separate reactions per sample, cDNA was generated. Template switching incorporated UMIs with a 6-nucleotide sample barcode. TCRdb reprocessed the 5' RACE reads, keeping one entry per CDR3 protein, no DNA. This listing includes over 110,000 distinct CDR3 sequences.

Specimen: blood. The chain employs TRBV15 and TRBJ2-7. This receptor was taken from a human donor with ulcerative colitis or Crohn's disease, or a healthy co-twin of an affected twin (not recorded which). CDR3 protein: CATSRDGVYEQYF.